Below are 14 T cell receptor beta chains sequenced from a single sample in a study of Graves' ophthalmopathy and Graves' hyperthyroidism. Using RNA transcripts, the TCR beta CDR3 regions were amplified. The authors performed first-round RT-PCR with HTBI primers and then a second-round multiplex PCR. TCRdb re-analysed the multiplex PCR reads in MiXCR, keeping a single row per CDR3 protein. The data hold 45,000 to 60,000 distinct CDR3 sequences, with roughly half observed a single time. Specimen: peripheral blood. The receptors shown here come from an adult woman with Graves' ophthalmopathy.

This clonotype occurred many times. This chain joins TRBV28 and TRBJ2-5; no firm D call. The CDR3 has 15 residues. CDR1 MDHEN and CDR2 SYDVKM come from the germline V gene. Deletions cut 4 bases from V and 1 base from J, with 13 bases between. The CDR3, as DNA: TGTGCCAGCAGTTCCCCCGACGGATCCCAAGAGACCCAGTACTTC. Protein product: CASSSPDGSQETQYF.

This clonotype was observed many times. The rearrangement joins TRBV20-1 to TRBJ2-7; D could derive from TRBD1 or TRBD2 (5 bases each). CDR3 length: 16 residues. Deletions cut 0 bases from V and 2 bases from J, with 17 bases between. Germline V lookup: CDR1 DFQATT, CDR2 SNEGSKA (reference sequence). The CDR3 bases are TGCAGTGCTAGAGATAGTCGTCAGGGAGTAACCTACGAGCAGTACTTC. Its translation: CSARDSRQGVTYEQYF.

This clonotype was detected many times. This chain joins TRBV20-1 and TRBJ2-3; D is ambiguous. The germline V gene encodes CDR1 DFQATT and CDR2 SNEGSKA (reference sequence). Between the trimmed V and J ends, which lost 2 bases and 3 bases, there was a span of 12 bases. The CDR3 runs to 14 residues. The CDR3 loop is CSARPDVSTDTQYF. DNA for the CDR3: TGCAGTGCTAGACCGGACGTATCTACAGATACGCAGTATTTT.

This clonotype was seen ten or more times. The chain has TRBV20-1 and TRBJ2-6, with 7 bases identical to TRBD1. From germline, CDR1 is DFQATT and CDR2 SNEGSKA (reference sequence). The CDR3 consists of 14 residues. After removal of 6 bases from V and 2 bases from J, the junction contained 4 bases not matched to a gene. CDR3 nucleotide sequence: TGCAGTGCGCAGAGGGGGCCTGGGGCCAACGTCCTGACTTTC. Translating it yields CSAQRGPGANVLTF.

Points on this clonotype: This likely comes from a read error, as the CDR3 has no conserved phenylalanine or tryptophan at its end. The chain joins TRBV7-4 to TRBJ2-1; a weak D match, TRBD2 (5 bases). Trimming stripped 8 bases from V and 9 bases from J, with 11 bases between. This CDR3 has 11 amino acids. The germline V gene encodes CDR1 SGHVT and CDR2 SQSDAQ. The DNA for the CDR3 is TGTGCCAGCCAGGAGGACCTTGAGCAGTTCTTG. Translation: CASQEDLEQFL.

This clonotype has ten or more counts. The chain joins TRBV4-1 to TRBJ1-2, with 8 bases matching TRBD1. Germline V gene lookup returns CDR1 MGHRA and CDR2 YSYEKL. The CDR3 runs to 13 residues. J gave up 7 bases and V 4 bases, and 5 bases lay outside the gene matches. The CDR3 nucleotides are TGCGCCAGCAGCCGAGGACAGGGAGGTGGCTACACCTTC. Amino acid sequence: CASSRGQGGGYTF.

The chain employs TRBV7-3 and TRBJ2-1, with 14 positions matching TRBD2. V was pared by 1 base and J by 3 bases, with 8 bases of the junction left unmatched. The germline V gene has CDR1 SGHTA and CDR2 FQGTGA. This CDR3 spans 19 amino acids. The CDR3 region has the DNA TGTGCCAGCAGCTTAAGTAGTACGGGACTAGCGGGGGTCTACAATGAGCAGTTCTTC. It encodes CASSLSSTGLAGVYNEQFF.

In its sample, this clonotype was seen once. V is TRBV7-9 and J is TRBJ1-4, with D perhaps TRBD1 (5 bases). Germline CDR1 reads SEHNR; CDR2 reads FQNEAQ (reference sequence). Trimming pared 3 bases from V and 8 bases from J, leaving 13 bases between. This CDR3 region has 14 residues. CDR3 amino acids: CASSFPSGSEKLFF. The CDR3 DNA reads TGTGCCAGCAGCTTCCCATCAGGGAGCGAAAAACTGTTTTTT.

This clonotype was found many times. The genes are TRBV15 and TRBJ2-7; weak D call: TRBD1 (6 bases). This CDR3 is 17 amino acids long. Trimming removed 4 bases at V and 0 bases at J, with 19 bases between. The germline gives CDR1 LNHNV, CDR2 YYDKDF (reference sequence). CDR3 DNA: TGTGCCACCAGCACCCTGGGGGAAGGGACACGCTCCTACGAGCAGTACTTC. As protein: CATSTLGEGTRSYEQYF.

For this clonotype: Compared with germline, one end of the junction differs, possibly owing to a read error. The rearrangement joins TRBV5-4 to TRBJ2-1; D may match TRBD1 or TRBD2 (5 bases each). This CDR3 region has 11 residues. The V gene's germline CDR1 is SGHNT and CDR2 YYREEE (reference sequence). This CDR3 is CASGFGADPSF. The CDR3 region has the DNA TGTGCCAGCGGCTTCGGGGCGGACCCGAGCTTC.

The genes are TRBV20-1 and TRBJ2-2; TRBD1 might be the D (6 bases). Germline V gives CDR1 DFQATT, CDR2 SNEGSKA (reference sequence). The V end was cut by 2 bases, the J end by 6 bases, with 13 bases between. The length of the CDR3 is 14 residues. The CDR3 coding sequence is TGCAGTGCTAGACAGACAGGAGGTCCCGGGGAGCTGTTTTTT. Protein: CSARQTGGPGELFF.

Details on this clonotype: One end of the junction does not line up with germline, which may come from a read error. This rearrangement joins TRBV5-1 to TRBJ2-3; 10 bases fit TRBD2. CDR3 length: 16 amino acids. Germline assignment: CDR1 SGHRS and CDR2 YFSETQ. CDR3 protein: CASSLTSGTGTGTQYF. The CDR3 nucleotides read TGCGCCAGCAGCTTGACTAGCGGGACCGGCACAGGTACGCAGTATTTT.

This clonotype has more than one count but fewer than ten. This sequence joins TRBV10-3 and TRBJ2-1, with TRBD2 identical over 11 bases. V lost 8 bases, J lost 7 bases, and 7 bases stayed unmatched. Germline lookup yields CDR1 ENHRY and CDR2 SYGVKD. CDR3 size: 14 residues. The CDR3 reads CAIGCLAGGNEQFF. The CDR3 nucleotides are TGTGCCATCGGATGTCTAGCGGGAGGAAATGAGCAGTTCTTC.

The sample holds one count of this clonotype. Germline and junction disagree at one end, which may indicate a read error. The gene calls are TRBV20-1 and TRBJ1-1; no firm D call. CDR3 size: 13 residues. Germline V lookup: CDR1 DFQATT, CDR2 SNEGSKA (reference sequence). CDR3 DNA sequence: TGCAGTGCACTGACGTCGGGTATTACTGAAGCTGTCTTT. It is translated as CSALTSGITEAVF.